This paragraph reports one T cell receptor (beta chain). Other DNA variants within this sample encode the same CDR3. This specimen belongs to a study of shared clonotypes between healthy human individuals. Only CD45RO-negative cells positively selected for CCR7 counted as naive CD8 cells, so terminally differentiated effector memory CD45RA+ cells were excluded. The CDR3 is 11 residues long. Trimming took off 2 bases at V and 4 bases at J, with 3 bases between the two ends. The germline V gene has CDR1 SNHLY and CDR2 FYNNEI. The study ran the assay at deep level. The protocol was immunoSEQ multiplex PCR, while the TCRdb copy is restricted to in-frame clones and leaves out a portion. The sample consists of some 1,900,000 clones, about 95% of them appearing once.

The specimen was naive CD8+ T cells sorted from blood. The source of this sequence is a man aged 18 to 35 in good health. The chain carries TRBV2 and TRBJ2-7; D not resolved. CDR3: CASSENYEQYF. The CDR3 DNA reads TGTGCCAGCAGTGAAAATTACGAGCAGTACTTC.